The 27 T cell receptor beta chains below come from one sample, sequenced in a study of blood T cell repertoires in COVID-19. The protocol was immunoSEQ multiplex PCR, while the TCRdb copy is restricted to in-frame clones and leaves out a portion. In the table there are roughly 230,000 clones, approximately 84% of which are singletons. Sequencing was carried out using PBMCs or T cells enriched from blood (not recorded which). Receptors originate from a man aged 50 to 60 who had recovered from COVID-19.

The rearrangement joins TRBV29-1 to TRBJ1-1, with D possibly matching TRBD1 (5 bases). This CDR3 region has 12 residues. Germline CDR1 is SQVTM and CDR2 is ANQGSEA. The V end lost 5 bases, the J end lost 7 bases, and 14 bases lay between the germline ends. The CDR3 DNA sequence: TGCAGCGTTTCCGCGGGGAGGGGTGAAGCTTTCTTT. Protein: CSVSAGRGEAFF.

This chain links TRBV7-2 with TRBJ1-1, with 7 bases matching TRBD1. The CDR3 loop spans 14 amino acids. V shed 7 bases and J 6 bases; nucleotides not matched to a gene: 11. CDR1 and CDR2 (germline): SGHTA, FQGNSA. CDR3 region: CASKTGAGYSEAFF. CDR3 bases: TGTGCCAGCAAAACAGGGGCGGGGTACTCTGAAGCTTTCTTT.

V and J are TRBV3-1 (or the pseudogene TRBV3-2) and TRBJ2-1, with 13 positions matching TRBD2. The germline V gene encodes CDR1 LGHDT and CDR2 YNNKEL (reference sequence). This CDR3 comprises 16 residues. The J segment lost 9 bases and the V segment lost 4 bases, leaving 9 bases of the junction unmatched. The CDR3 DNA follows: TGTGCCAGCAGCCTTAGGGGACTAGCGGGACCTAGTGAGCAGTTCTTC. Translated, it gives CASSLRGLAGPSEQFF.

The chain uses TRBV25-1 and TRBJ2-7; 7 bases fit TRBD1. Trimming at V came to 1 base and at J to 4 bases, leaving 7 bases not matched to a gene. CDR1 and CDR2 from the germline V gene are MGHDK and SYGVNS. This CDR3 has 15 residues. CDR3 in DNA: TGTGCCAGCAGTGAATGGGTAGGGGGCCGGTACGAGCAGTACTTC. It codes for CASSEWVGGRYEQYF.

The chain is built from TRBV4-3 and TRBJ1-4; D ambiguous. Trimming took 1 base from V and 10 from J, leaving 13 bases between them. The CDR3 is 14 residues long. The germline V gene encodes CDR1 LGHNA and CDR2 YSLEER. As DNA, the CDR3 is TGCGCCAGCAGCCAAGGGGCAGTCAAAGTAAAACTGTTTTTT. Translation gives CASSQGAVKVKLFF.

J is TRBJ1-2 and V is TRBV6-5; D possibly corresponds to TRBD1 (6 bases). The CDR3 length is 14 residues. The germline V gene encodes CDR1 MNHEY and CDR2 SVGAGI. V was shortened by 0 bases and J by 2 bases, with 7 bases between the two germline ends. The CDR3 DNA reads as TGTGCCAGCAGTTACTCGAGGGGGAACTATGGCTACACCTTC. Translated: CASSYSRGNYGYTF.

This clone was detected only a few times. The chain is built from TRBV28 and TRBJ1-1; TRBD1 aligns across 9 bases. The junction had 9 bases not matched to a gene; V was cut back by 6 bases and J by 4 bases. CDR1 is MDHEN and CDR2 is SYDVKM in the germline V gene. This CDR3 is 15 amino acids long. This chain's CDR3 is CASRTTGGRGTEAFF. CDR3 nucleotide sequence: TGTGCCAGCAGAACCACAGGGGGCCGGGGCACTGAAGCTTTCTTT.

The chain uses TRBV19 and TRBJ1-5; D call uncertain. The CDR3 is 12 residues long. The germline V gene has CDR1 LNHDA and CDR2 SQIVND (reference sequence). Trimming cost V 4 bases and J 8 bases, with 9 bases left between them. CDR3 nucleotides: TGTGCCAGTAGTACCTCACGAGAGCCCCAGCATTTT. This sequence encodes CASSTSREPQHF.

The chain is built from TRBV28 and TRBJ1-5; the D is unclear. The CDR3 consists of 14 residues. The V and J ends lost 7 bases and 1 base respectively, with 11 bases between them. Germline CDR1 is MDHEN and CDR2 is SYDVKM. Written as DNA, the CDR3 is TGTGCCAGCACCCCGGGATTAAGCAATCAGCCCCAGCATTTT. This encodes CASTPGLSNQPQHF.

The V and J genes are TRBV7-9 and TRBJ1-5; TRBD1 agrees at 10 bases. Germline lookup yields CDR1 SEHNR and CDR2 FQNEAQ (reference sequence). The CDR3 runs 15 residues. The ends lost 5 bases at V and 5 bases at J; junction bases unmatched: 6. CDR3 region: CASSPTGGGYQPQHF. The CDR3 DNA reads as TGTGCCAGCAGCCCGACAGGGGGCGGGTATCAGCCCCAGCATTTT.

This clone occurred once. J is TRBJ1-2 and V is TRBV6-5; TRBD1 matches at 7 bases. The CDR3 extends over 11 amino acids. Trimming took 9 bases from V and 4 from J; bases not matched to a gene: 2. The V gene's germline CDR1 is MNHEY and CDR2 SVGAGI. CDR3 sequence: CASGQAYGYTF. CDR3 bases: TGTGCCAGTGGACAGGCCTATGGCTACACCTTC.

The CDR3 loop reads CASSPRTGRETQYF. The CDR3 region has the DNA TGCGCCAGCAGCCCTAGGACTGGACGGGAGACCCAGTACTTC. The J gene is TRBJ2-5, the V gene TRBV5-1, with a possible D match to TRBD2 (5 bases). The CDR3 spans 14 residues. V gave up 4 bases and J gave up 5 bases, with 15 bases separating them. Germline values: CDR1 SGHRS, CDR2 YFSETQ. Using reference TRBV5-1 and TRBJ2-5 for the parts outside the CDR3, the full variable domain is KAGVTQTPRYLIKTRGQQVTLSCSPISGHRSVSWYQQTPGQGLQFLFEYFSETQRNKGNFPGRFSGRQFSNSRSEMNVSTLELGDSALYLCASSPRTGRETQYFGPGTRLLVL.

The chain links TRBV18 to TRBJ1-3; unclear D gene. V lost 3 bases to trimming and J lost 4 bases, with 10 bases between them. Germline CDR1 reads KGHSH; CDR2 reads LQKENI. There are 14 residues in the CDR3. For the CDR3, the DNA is TGTGCCAGCTCACCCGAGGCTGAGGGAAACACCATATATTTT. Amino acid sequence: CASSPEAEGNTIYF.

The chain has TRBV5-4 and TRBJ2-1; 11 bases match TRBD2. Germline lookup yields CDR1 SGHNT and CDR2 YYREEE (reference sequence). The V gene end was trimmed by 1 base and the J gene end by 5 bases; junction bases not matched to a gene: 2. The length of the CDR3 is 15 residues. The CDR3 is CASSLLAGGDNEQFF. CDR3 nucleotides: TGTGCCAGCAGCTTGTTAGCGGGGGGGGACAATGAGCAGTTCTTC.

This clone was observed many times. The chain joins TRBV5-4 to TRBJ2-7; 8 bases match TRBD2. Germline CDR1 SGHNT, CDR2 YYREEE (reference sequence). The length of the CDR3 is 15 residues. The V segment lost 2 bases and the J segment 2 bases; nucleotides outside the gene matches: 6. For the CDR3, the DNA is TGTGCCAGCAGCTTCGTTGCGGGAGGAGCCTACGAGCAGTACTTC. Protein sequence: CASSFVAGGAYEQYF.

In DNA form, the CDR3 reads TGTGCCAGCAGCTTTTCGGGACAGGGCAGTGAAGCTTTCTTT. Amino acids: CASSFSGQGSEAFF. The chain is built from TRBV11-2 and TRBJ1-1; 9 bases map to TRBD1. The junction had 6 bases not matched to a gene; V was cut back by 3 bases and J by 7 bases. The CDR3 consists of 14 residues. The germline V gene has CDR1 SGHAT and CDR2 FQNNGV.

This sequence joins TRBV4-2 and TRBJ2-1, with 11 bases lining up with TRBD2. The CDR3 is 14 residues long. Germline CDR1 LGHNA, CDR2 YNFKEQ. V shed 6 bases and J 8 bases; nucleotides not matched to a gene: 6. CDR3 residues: CASRLAGDSDEQFF. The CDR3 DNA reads TGTGCCAGCAGACTAGCGGGAGATTCGGATGAGCAGTTCTTC.

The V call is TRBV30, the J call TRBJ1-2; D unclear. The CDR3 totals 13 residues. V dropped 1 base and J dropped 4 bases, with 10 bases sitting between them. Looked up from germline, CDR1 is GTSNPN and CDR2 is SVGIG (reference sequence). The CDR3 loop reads CAWSALTTYGYTF. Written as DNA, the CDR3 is TGTGCCTGGAGTGCCCTGACTACCTATGGCTACACCTTC.

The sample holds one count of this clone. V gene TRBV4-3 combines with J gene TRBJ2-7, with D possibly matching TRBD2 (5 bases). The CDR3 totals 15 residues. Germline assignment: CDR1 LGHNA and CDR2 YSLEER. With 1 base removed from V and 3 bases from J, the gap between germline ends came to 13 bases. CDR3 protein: CASSQGRGLGYEQYF. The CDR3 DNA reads TGCGCCAGCAGCCAAGGCCGGGGTTTGGGCTACGAGCAGTACTTC.

The DNA of the CDR3 is TGTGCCAGCAGCTTTAATCCAGGGGTCACAGGGGAGCAGTACTTC. This encodes CASSFNPGVTGEQYF. The gene calls are TRBV7-2 and TRBJ2-7; possible D gene TRBD1, 6 bases. V was clipped by 3 bases and J by 7 bases, with 19 bases between them. Germline CDR1 SGHTA, CDR2 FQGNSA. The CDR3 is 15 residues long.

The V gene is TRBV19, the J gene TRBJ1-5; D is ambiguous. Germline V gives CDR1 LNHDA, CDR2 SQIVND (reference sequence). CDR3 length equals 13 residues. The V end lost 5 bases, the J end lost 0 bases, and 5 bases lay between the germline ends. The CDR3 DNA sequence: TGTGCCAGTAGTTATGTTAGCAATCAGCCCCAGCATTTT. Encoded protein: CASSYVSNQPQHF.

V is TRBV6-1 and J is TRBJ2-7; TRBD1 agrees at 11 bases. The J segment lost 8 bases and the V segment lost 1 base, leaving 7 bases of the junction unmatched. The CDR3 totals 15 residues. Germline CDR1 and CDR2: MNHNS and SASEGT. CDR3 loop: CASSEGTGGAWKQYF. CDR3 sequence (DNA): TGTGCCAGCAGTGAAGGGACAGGGGGCGCTTGGAAGCAGTACTTC.

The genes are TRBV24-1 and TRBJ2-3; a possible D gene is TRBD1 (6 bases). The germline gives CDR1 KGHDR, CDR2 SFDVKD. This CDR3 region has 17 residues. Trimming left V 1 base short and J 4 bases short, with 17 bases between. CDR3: CATSDLPGAREADTQYF. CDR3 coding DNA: TGTGCCACCAGTGATTTACCAGGGGCCCGAGAGGCAGATACGCAGTATTTT.

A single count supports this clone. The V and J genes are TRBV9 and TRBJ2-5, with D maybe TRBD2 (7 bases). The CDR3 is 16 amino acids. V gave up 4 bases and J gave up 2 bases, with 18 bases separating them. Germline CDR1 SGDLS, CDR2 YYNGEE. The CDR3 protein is CASSPHKGGQQETQYF. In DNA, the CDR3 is TGTGCCAGCAGCCCTCACAAGGGGGGGCAACAAGAGACCCAGTACTTC.

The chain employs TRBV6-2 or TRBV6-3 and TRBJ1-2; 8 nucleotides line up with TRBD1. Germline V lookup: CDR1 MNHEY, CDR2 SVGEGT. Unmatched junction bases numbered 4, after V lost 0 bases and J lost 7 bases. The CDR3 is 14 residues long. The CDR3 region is CASSYSDRVVGYTF. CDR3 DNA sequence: TGTGCCAGCAGTTACTCGGACAGGGTTGTTGGCTACACCTTC.

The CDR3 bases are TGTGCCAGCGGTTGGAGGCTCTTCGGGGCCAACGTCCTGACTTTC. Translated, it gives CASGWRLFGANVLTF. The rearrangement links TRBV27 to TRBJ2-6; maybe TRBD2 (5 bases). Deletions cut 8 bases from V and 4 bases from J, with 15 bases between. There are 15 residues in the CDR3. In germline, CDR1 is MNHEY, CDR2 SMNVEV (reference sequence).

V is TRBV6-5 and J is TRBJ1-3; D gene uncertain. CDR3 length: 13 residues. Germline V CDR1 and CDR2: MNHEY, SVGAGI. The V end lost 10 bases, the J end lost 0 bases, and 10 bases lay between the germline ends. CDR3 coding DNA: TGTGCCACCGAGGTGGACTCTGGAAACACCATATATTTT. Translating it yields CATEVDSGNTIYF.